These 2 T cell receptor beta chains came from one sample sequenced in a study of blood T cell repertoires in COVID-19. Clones were read by immunoSEQ multiplex PCR, and TCRdb kept only the in-frame ones, dropping some. The sample lists over 150,000 clones, around nine tenths occurring once. Specimen: peripheral blood. Every receptor here comes from a woman under 30 who had recovered from COVID-19.

The V call is TRBV9, the J call TRBJ1-4; D is perhaps TRBD1 (6 bases). The CDR3 runs to 18 residues. From germline, CDR1 is SGDLS and CDR2 YYNGEE. The V and J ends lost 3 bases and 0 bases respectively, with 18 bases between them. The CDR3 DNA reads TGTGCCAGCAGCGCATCTTCAGGACAGAAGGCAACTAATGAAAAACTGTTTTTT. Translated: CASSASSGQKATNEKLFF.

This clone was found once. V gene TRBV4-3 combines with J gene TRBJ2-3; 15 bases fit TRBD2. V dropped 0 bases and J dropped 6; count of bases not matched to a gene: 4. The length of the CDR3 is 17 residues. Per germline, CDR1 LGHNA and CDR2 YSLEER. Here the CDR3 DNA reads TGCGCCAGCAGCCAAGACCGGACTAGCGGGGGGGTGGATACGCAGTATTTT. It codes for CASSQDRTSGGVDTQYF.